A selection of T cell receptor beta chains follows, all from one sample in a study of blood T cell repertoires in COVID-19. Produced via immunoSEQ multiplex PCR; TCRdb's table is partial and in-frame only. This table has about 170,000 clones, around 85% appearing once. The sequencing input was peripheral blood. All receptors derive from an elderly woman with COVID-19, enrolled during active disease. Both conserved end residues are part of each CDR3. The D gene is left open where the match is weak.

v_gene	d_gene	j_gene	CDR3aa	CDR3nt
TRBV5-5	TRBD2	TRBJ2-1	CASSRPSGHSYNEQFF	TGTGCCAGCAGCCGCCCTAGCGGGCACTCCTACAATGAGCAGTTCTTC
TRBV19	-	TRBJ1-5	CASSITGMGNQPQHF	TGTGCCAGTAGTATAACAGGAATGGGCAATCAGCCCCAGCATTTT
TRBV5-5	-	TRBJ2-7	CASNRNWGASNNPYEQYF	TGTGCCAGCAATCGGAACTGGGGAGCTTCAAATAACCCCTACGAGCAGTACTTC
TRBV19	-	TRBJ1-3	CASPSPRGRPGNTIYF	TGTGCCAGTCCTTCCCCCCGAGGGCGCCCTGGAAACACCATATATTTT
TRBV28	TRBD1	TRBJ1-1	CASRTGQGVTEAFF	TGTGCCAGCAGAACGGGACAGGGGGTCACTGAAGCTTTCTTT
TRBV3-1/TRBV3-2	TRBD1	TRBJ1-1	CASSPGTGSMAEAFF	TGTGCCAGCAGCCCCGGGACAGGATCAATGGCTGAAGCTTTCTTT
TRBV28	TRBD1	TRBJ1-2	CASTQWGQGYYGYTF	TGTGCCAGCACCCAGTGGGGACAGGGCTACTATGGCTACACCTTC
TRBV5-1	-	TRBJ2-5	CASSQDSRTQYF	TGCGCCAGCAGCCAGGACTCCAGGACCCAGTACTTC
TRBV6-5	-	TRBJ2-4	CASSTLATNIQYF	TGTGCCAGCAGTACGCTAGCGACAAACATTCAGTACTTC
TRBV27	-	TRBJ2-6	CASSLWGAGANVLTF	TGTGCCAGCAGTTTATGGGGGGCTGGGGCCAACGTCCTGACTTTC